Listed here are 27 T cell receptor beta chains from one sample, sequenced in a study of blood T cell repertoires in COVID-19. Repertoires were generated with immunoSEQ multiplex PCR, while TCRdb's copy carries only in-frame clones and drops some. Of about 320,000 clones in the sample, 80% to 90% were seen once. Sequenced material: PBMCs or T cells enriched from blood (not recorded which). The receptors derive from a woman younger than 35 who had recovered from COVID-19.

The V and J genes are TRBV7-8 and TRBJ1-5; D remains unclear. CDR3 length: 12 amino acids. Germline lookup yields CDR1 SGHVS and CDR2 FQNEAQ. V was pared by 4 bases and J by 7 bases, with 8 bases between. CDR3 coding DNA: TGTGCCAGCAGCTCGGACTTACAGCCCCAGCATTTT. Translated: CASSSDLQPQHF.

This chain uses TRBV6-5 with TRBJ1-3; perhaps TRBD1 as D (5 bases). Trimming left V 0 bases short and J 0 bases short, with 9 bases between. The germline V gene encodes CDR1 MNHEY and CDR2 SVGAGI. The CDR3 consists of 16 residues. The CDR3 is CASSYSPTASGNTIYF. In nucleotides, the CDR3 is TGTGCCAGCAGTTACTCGCCGACAGCCTCTGGAAACACCATATATTTT.

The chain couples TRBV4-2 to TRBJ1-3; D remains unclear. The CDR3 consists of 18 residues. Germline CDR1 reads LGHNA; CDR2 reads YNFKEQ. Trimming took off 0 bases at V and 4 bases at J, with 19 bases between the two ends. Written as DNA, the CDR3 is TGTGCCAGCAGCCAAGACCCCGTCGAGTATTTCCTGGGAAACACCATATATTTT. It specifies CASSQDPVEYFLGNTIYF.

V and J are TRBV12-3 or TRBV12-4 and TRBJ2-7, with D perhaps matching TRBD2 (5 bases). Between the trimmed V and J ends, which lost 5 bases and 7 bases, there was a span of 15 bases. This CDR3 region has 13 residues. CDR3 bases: TGTGCCAGCAGTCGAGAAACCCCGGGGGAGCAGTACTTC. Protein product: CASSRETPGEQYF.

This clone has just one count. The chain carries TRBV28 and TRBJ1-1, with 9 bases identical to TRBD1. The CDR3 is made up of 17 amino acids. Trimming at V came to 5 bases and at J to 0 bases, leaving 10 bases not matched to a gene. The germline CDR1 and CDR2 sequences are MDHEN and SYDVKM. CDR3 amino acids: CASSPRDRVGMNTEAFF. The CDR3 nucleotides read TGTGCCAGCAGTCCCCGGGACAGGGTCGGTATGAACACTGAAGCTTTCTTT.

CDR3 bases: TGTGCCAGCAGCTTCAGGGGTACTACTGGAAACACCATATATTTT. Translating it yields CASSFRGTTGNTIYF. The V and J genes are TRBV5-8 and TRBJ1-3; D may be TRBD1 (6 bases). Trimming stripped 2 bases from V and 2 bases from J, with 11 bases between. CDR1 SGHTS and CDR2 YDEGEE come from the germline V gene. The CDR3 sequence is 15 residues long.

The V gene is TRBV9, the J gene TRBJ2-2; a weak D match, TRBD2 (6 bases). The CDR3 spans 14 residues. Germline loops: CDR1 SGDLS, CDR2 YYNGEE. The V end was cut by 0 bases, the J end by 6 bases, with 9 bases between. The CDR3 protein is CASSVGGESGELFF. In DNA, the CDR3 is TGTGCCAGCAGCGTAGGCGGGGAGTCCGGGGAGCTGTTTTTT. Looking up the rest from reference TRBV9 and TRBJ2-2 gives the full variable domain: DSGVTQTPKHLITATGQRVTLRCSPRSGDLSVYWYQQSLDQGLQFLIQYYNGEERAKGNILERFSAQQFPDLHSELNLSSLELGDSALYFCASSVGGESGELFFGEGSRLTVL.

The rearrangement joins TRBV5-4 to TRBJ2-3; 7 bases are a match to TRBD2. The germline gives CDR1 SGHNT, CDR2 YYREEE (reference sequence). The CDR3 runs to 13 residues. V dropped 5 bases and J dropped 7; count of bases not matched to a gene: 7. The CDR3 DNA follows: TGTGCCAGCAGATCCGAGGGAGGGAATACGCAGTATTTT. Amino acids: CASRSEGGNTQYF.

CDR3 nucleotide sequence: TGTGCCAGCCGACTCGGACTAGCGGGTAAGCAGTTCTTC. This gives the protein CASRLGLAGKQFF. This chain uses TRBV27 with TRBJ2-1, with TRBD2 identical over 11 bases. Trimming cost V 8 bases and J 11 bases; bases outside gene matches: 8. The CDR3 contains 13 residues. The germline CDR1 and CDR2 sequences are MNHEY and SMNVEV (reference sequence).

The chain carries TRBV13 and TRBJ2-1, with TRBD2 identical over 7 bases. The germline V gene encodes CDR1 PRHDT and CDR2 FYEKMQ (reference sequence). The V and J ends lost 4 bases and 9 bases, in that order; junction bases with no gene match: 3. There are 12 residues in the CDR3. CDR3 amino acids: CASSSGGSEQFF. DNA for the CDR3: TGTGCCAGCAGCTCGGGGGGAAGTGAGCAGTTCTTC.

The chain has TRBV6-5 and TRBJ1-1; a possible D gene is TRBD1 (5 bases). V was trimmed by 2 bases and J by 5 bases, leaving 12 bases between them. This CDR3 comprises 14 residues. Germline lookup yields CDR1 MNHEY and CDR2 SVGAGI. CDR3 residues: CASSYGQGGTEAFF. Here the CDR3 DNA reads TGTGCCAGCAGTTACGGGCAGGGAGGAACTGAAGCTTTCTTT.

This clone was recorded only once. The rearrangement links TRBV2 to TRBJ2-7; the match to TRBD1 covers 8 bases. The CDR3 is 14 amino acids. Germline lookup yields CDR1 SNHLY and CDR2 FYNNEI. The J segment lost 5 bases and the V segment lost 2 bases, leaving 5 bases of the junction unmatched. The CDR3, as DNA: TGTGCCAGCAGTGAATCCGGACAGGGTAACGAGCAGTACTTC. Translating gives CASSESGQGNEQYF.

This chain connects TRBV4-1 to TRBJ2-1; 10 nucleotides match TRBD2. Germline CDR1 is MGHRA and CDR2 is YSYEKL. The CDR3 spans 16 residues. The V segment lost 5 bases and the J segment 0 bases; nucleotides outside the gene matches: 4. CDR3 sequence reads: CASSSSSGGSYNEQFF. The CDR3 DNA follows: TGCGCCAGCAGCTCTTCTAGCGGGGGCTCCTACAATGAGCAGTTCTTC.

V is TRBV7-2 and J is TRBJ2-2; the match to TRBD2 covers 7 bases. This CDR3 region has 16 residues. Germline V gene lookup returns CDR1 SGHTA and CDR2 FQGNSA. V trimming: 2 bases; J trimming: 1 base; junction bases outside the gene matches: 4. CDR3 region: CASSLLGGRNTGELFF. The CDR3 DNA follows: TGTGCCAGCAGCTTATTGGGGGGGAGGAACACCGGGGAGCTGTTTTTT.

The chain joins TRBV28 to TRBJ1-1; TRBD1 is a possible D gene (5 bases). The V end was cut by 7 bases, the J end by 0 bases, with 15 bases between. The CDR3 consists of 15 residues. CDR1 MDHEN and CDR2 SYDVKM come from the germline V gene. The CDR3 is CASNPSRGMNTEAFF. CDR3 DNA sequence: TGTGCCAGCAACCCCAGTAGGGGAATGAACACTGAAGCTTTCTTT.

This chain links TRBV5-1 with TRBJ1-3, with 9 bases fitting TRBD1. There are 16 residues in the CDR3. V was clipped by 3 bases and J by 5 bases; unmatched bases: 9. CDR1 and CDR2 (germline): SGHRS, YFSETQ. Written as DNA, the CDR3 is TGCGCCAGCAGCTCGTTCGCTGGACAGGGGAGAAACACCATATATTTT. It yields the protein CASSSFAGQGRNTIYF.

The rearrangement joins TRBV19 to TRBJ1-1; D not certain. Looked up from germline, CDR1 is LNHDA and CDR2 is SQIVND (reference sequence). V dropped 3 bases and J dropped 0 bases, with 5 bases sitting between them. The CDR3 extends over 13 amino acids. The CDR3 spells CASSMALNTEAFF. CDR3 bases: TGTGCCAGTAGTATGGCTTTGAACACTGAAGCTTTCTTT.

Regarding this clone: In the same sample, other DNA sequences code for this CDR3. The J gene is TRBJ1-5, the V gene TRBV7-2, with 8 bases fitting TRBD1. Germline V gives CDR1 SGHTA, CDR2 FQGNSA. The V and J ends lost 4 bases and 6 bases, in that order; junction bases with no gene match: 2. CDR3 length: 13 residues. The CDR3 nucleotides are TGTGCCAGCAGCTCTCAGGGGGCTCAGCCCCAGCATTTT. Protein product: CASSSQGAQPQHF.

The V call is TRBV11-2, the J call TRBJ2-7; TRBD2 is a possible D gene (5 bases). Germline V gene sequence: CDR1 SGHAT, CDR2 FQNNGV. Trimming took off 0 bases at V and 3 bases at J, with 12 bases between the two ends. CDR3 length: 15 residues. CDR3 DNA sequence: TGTGCCAGCAGCTTAGATCGGACGGGAAACTACGAGCAGTACTTC. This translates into CASSLDRTGNYEQYF.

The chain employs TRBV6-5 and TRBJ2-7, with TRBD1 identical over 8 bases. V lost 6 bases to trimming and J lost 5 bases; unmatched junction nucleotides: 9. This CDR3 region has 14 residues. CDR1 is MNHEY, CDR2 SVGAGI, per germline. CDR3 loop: CASSRGTGVDEQYF. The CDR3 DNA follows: TGTGCCAGCAGCCGTGGGACAGGTGTCGACGAGCAGTACTTC.

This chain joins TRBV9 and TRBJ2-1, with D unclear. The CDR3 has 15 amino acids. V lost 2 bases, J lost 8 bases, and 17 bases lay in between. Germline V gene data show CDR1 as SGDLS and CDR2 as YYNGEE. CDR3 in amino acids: CASSVSGMLSDEQFF. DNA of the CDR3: TGTGCCAGCAGCGTCTCGGGTATGCTAAGCGATGAGCAGTTCTTC.

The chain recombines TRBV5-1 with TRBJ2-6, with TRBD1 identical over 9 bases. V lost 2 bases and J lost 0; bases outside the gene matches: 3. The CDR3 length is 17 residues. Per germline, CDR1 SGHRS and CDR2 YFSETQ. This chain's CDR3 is CASSLQGAISGANVLTF. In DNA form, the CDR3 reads TGCGCCAGCAGCTTACAGGGGGCTATCTCTGGGGCCAACGTCCTGACTTTC.

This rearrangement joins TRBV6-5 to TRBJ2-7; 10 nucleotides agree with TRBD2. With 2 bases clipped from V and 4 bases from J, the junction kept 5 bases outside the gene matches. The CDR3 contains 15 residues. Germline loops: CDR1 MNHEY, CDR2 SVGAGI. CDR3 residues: CASSYAPSGSYEQYF. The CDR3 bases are TGTGCCAGCAGTTACGCACCTAGCGGGAGTTACGAGCAGTACTTC.

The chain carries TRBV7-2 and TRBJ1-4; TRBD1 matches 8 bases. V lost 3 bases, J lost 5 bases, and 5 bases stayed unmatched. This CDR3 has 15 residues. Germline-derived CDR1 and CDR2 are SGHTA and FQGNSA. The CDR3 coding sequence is TGTGCCAGCAGCTTCCAACAGGGGGGGAATGAAAAACTGTTTTTT. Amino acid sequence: CASSFQQGGNEKLFF. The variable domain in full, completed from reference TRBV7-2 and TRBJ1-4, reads GAGVSQSPSNKVTEKGKDVELRCDPISGHTALYWYRQSLGQGLEFLIYFQGNSAPDKSGLPSDRFSAERTGGSVSTLTIQRTQQEDSAVYLCASSFQQGGNEKLFFGSGTQLSVL.

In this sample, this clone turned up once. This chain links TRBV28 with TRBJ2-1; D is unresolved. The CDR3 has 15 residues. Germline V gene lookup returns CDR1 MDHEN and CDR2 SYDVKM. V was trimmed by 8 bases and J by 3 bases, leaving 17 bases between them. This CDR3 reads CASARDGSYYNEQFF. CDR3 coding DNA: TGTGCCAGCGCTAGAGACGGGTCTTACTACAATGAGCAGTTCTTC.

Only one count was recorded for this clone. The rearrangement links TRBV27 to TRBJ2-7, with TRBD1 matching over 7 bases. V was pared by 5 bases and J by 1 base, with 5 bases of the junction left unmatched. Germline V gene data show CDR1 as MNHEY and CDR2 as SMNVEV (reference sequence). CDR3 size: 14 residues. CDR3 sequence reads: CASSRQGTSYEQYF. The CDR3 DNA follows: TGTGCCAGCAGTCGACAGGGTACTTCCTACGAGCAGTACTTC.

The CDR3 nucleotides read TGTGCCAGCAGCGGACAGTTTGAGCAGTTCTTC. Its translation: CASSGQFEQFF. This chain connects TRBV6-5 to TRBJ2-1; D is perhaps TRBD1 (6 bases). Germline V CDR1 and CDR2: MNHEY, SVGAGI. CDR3 length: 11 residues. V was pared by 6 bases and J by 9 bases, with 9 bases between.